This section outlines one T cell receptor beta chain sequence together with its context. Its antigen is currently not known. No base quality information exists; no much larger clone differs at one position. Reading from cysteine to phenylalanine, the CDR3 counts 13 amino acids. Only CDR3 DNA remains: 39 bases, in frame from the first base. V lost 4 bases and J lost 6 bases, and the count of bases not matched to a germline gene is 4. The germline V gene (reference sequence) gives CDR1 as LNHDA and CDR2 as SQIVND. The data were obtained in a study of OX40 agonist ivuxolimab in advanced cancers. Study-level background: Ivuxolimab, which targeted the costimulatory receptor OX40 (CD134), was an agonistic, fully human IgG2 monoclonal antibody. Among the roughly 50 dose-escalation patients, around 20 had hepatocellular carcinoma, about 15 melanoma, 9 renal cell carcinoma and 9 head and neck cancer. The paper covers the monotherapy dose-escalation part of the phase I ivuxolimab trial, which included N = 52 patients. Intravenous ivuxolimab was administered to patients every 2 weeks at six dose levels: 0.01, 0.1, 0.3, 1.5, 3 and 10 mg/kg. Three dose-escalation patients achieved partial responses, one with hepatocellular carcinoma and two with cutaneous melanoma. In the dose-escalation cohort, more than 75% of patients were male, and the mean age was roughly 60 years, with a range of about 23 to 80. Prior anti-PD-1, anti-PD-L1 or anti-CTLA-4 therapy was permitted, and approximately 40% of dose-escalation patients had received checkpoint inhibitors. Peripheral TCRbeta sequencing aimed to test whether ivuxolimab altered TCR sequence diversity and caused clonal T-cell expansion. Paper-wide results and their limitations: After ivuxolimab, CD8+ T cells had more expanded clones than CD4+ T cells on average. In the 0.1-3.0 mg/kg groups, partial responders had among the lowest normalized peripheral clonal expansion, particularly in CD8+ T cells. Which antigens the clonally expanded peripheral T cells were specific for was not determined. Low levels of normalized T-cell clonal expansion were also seen in some patients who did not respond. Clonal expansion of both CD4+ and CD8+ blood T cells was observed from baseline to week 6 at doses 0.1 to 3.0 mg/kg.

The trial excluded patients who had a history of autoimmune disease or who were on systemic immunosuppression. Peripheral blood for TCR sequencing was collected from all dose cohorts at baseline, on cycle 4 day 1, and on cycle 7 day 1. The samples were drawn from a first-in-human, open-label, multicenter phase I dose-escalation trial of ivuxolimab. The trial enrolled adults with locally advanced or metastatic head and neck squamous cell, hepatocellular, melanoma or renal cell carcinoma. CD4+ and CD8+ T cells were sorted separately from peripheral blood before TCR sequencing. To sequence the TCRbeta CDR3 region, genomic DNA was isolated from the sorted cells. The immunoSEQ Assay was used for sequencing of TCRbeta CDR3 regions. Sourced from immuneACCESS, this table was stored by TCRdb with only in-frame sequences that have V and J called. A share of the clones is absent; for the studies checked, an unresolved V gene accounts for under half, and the remainder has no known explanation. The sample has some 100,000 clones on record, just over 85% of them singletons. Roughly 2.1% of the sample belongs to the ten largest clones.

The sequence derives from an adult with an advanced solid tumor such as melanoma, head and neck, liver or kidney cancer. The chain links TRBV19 with TRBJ2-7, with TRBD2 identical over 9 junction bases. The source material was CD4+ or CD8+ T cells sorted from blood, sampled in a trial of the OX40 agonist ivuxolimab. The DNA sequence follows: TGTGCCAGTAGTAGGCGGGAGGGCCTCGAGCAGTACTTC. This encodes CASSRREGLEQYF.